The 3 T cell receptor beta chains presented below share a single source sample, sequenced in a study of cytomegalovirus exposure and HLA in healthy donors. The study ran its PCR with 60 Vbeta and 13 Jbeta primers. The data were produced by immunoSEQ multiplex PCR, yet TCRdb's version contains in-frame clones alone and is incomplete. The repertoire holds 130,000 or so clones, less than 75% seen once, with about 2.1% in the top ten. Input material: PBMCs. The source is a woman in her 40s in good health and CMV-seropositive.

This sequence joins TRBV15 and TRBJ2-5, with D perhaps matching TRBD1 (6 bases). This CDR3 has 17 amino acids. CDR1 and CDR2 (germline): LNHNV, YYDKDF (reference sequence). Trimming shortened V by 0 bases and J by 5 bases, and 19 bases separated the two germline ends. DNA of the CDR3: TGTGCCACCAGCAGAGATCAAGGCACAGGGCCGTCGGAGACCCAGTACTTC. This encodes CATSRDQGTGPSETQYF.

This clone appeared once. This chain's CDR3 is CASSYLDTAGGNIQYF. The CDR3 DNA sequence: TGTGCCAGCAGTTACTTGGATACGGCCGGGGGAAACATTCAGTACTTC. The V call is TRBV6-6, the J call TRBJ2-4, with a tentative D call TRBD2 (6 bases). With 1 base removed from V and 6 bases from J, the gap between germline ends came to 16 bases. CDR3 size: 16 residues. Germline CDR1 is MNHNY and CDR2 is SVGAGI (reference sequence).

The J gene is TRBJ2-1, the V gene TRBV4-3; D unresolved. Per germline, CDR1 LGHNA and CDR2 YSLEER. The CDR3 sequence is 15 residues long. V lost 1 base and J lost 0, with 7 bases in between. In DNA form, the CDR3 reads TGCGCCAGCAGCCAAGGAACAAGCTCCTACAATGAGCAGTTCTTC. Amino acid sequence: CASSQGTSSYNEQFF.